Listed here are 19 T cell receptor beta chains from one sample, sequenced in a study of graft-versus-host responses after intestinal transplantation. Clones were sequenced by immunoSEQ multiplex PCR, and TCRdb holds only the in-frame ones, with some missing. The sample lists around 71,000 clones; around nine tenths were seen once. The sample consisted of bone marrow, taken approximately 700 days after intestinal transplantation. Source of these receptors: a human patient who received an intestinal transplant, so some T cells may come from the graft donor.

The chain carries TRBV30 and TRBJ2-2, with 9 bases identical to TRBD2. The CDR3 covers 15 residues. The germline CDR1 and CDR2 sequences are GTSNPN and SVGIG (reference sequence). Losses at the gene ends were 3 bases for V and 2 bases for J; bases not matched to a gene: 4. In DNA form, the CDR3 reads TGTGCCTGGAGGGTAGCGGGAGTTAACACCGGGGAGCTGTTTTTT. Protein product: CAWRVAGVNTGELFF.

The chain has TRBV27 and TRBJ2-1; 7 bases are a match to TRBD2. The CDR3 covers 15 residues. Unmatched junction bases numbered 5, after V lost 4 bases and J lost 2 bases. Germline CDR1 reads MNHEY; CDR2 reads SMNVEV (reference sequence). The CDR3 sequence: CASSSVGRTYNEQFF. The CDR3 DNA reads as TGTGCCAGCAGTTCTGTCGGGAGGACCTACAATGAGCAGTTCTTC.

The V gene is TRBV11-2, the J gene TRBJ1-6; D is undetermined. The CDR3 covers 15 residues. CDR1 is SGHAT and CDR2 is FQNNGV in the germline V gene. Between the trimmed V and J ends, which lost 4 bases and 6 bases, there was a span of 13 bases. CDR3 coding DNA: TGTGCCAGCAGCTCGGCGCTCCGGCTTAATTCACCCCTCCACTTT. This gives the protein CASSSALRLNSPLHF. The full variable domain, in which reference TRBV11-2 and TRBJ1-6 provide the parts outside the CDR3, is EAGVAQSPRYKIIEKRQSVAFWCNPISGHATLYWYQQILGQGPKLLIQFQNNGVVDDSQLPKDRFSAERLKGVDSTLKIQPAKLEDSAVYLCASSSALRLNSPLHFGNGTRLTVT.

This CDR3 reads CASSVLTYF. The CDR3 DNA reads TGTGCCAGCAGCGTCCTGACATATTTT. The V gene is TRBV21-1, the J gene TRBJ1-3. TRBV21-1 is shown as a pseudogene. The CDR3 contains 9 residues.

This clone was counted only a few times. The V and J genes are TRBV9 and TRBJ2-1, with TRBD2 identical over 7 bases. V shed 0 bases, J shed 2 bases, and the junction held 5 bases outside the gene matches. The CDR3 is 16 residues long. Germline CDR1 is SGDLS and CDR2 is YYNGEE. The CDR3 sequence: CASSVALASAYNEQFF. CDR3 in DNA: TGTGCCAGCAGCGTAGCACTAGCGTCTGCCTACAATGAGCAGTTCTTC.

This chain connects TRBV6-5 to TRBJ2-7; D might be TRBD1 (6 bases). V shed 0 bases and J shed 2 bases, with 11 bases lying between them. Germline CDR1 and CDR2: MNHEY and SVGAGI. The CDR3 spans 15 residues. The CDR3 reads CASSYSGARAYEQYF. In nucleotides, the CDR3 is TGTGCCAGCAGTTACTCGGGGGCGCGGGCCTACGAGCAGTACTTC.

The V and J genes are TRBV11-2 and TRBJ2-7; 9 positions match TRBD1. The germline CDR1 and CDR2 sequences are SGHAT and FQNNGV. The CDR3 spans 15 residues. The J segment lost 2 bases and the V segment lost 5 bases, leaving 7 bases of the junction unmatched. The CDR3 is CASSLDRGRTYEQYF. The DNA of the CDR3 is TGTGCCAGCAGCCTGGACAGGGGCCGGACCTACGAGCAGTACTTC.

The chain links TRBV13 to TRBJ2-3, with D possibly being TRBD1 or TRBD2 (5 bases each). The CDR3 is made up of 17 amino acids. The germline V and J ends were trimmed by 6 bases and 7 bases, with 26 bases remaining between them. CDR1 and CDR2 (germline): PRHDT, FYEKMQ (reference sequence). CDR3 sequence: CASSSTRPGPPGHTQYF. CDR3 coding DNA: TGTGCCAGCAGTTCGACCAGACCGGGACCCCCGGGACATACGCAGTATTTT.

The chain couples TRBV27 to TRBJ2-5; a weak D match, TRBD1 (6 bases). Deletions cut 5 bases from V and 0 bases from J, with 13 bases between. The germline CDR1 and CDR2 sequences are MNHEY and SMNVEV (reference sequence). The CDR3 covers 15 residues. The CDR3 reads CASSGVGAYQETQYF. The CDR3 DNA follows: TGTGCCAGCAGTGGGGTGGGGGCTTACCAAGAGACCCAGTACTTC.

The CDR3 nucleotides are TGTGCCAGCAGTCTCAATGAAAAACTGTTTTTT. This translates into CASSLNEKLFF. V usage is TRBV6-6 and J usage is TRBJ1-4; D is undetermined. The germline CDR1 and CDR2 sequences are MNHNY and SVGAGI (reference sequence). CDR3 length equals 11 residues. V was trimmed by 5 bases and J by 5 bases, leaving 3 bases between them.

The chain carries TRBV19 and TRBJ2-1; perhaps TRBD1 as D (6 bases). Germline CDR1 and CDR2: LNHDA and SQIVND (reference sequence). Between the trimmed V and J ends, which lost 2 bases and 7 bases, there was a span of 9 bases. The CDR3 has 13 residues. The CDR3 nucleotides read TGTGCCAGTAGTATAAGGGACAAGAATGAGCAGTTCTTC. This encodes CASSIRDKNEQFF.

The V gene is TRBV4-1, the J gene TRBJ1-1, with D hard to call. Germline CDR1 reads MGHRA; CDR2 reads YSYEKL. The CDR3 spans 12 residues. V was shortened by 1 base and J by 11 bases, with 11 bases between the two germline ends. The CDR3 loop is CASSQGFVRAFF. CDR3 bases: TGCGCCAGCAGCCAAGGATTCGTCAGGGCTTTCTTT.

V gene TRBV6-1 combines with J gene TRBJ1-5, with 7 bases that match TRBD1. The V and J ends lost 4 bases and 4 bases, in that order; junction bases with no gene match: 4. In germline, CDR1 is MNHNS, CDR2 SASEGT. This CDR3 region has 14 residues. The CDR3 reads CASSAETGNQPQHF. CDR3 coding DNA: TGTGCCAGCAGTGCGGAGACAGGGAATCAGCCCCAGCATTTT.

The chain joins TRBV28 to TRBJ2-2; a weak D match, TRBD1 (6 bases). This CDR3 contains 17 residues. The ends were cut back, 1 base at V and 5 bases at J, with 17 bases in the middle. The V gene's germline CDR1 is MDHEN and CDR2 SYDVKM. CDR3 sequence (DNA): TGTGCCAGCAGTTTATCCGTAGTGGACAGACGAACCGGGGAGCTGTTTTTT. Its translation is CASSLSVVDRRTGELFF.

In this sample, this clone turned up once. This rearrangement joins TRBV29-1 to TRBJ1-1; 7 bases are shared with TRBD1. The CDR3 length is 15 residues. The germline gives CDR1 SQVTM, CDR2 ANQGSEA. After removal of 1 base from V and 3 bases from J, the junction contained 8 bases not matched to a gene. CDR3 region: CSVEVRRGTDTEAFF. The CDR3 bases are TGCAGCGTTGAAGTCCGTCGGGGGACAGACACTGAAGCTTTCTTT.

The chain links TRBV15 to TRBJ2-5; 14 bases are shared with TRBD2. Germline trimming cut 6 bases from V and 2 bases from J; bases unmatched to any gene: 5. Germline CDR1 and CDR2: LNHNV and YYDKDF (reference sequence). CDR3 length equals 16 residues. CDR3 sequence: CATRIGTSGGQETQYF. The CDR3 DNA follows: TGTGCCACCAGAATAGGGACTAGCGGGGGTCAAGAGACCCAGTACTTC.

The chain combines TRBV6-9 with TRBJ1-1; TRBD1 is a possible D gene (6 bases). Trimming cost V 5 bases and J 5 bases, with 9 bases left between them. This CDR3 spans 12 amino acids. Germline CDR1 reads MNHGY; CDR2 reads SVAAGI. Here the CDR3 DNA reads TGTGCCAGCAGTCAGCAGGGGACTGAAGCTTTCTTT. Protein product: CASSQQGTEAFF.

Regarding this clone: Other DNA sequences in this sample translate to the same CDR3. This chain connects TRBV7-3 to TRBJ1-1; D perhaps matches TRBD1 (6 bases). Germline V lookup: CDR1 SGHTA, CDR2 FQGTGA. The CDR3 consists of 14 residues. The V and J ends lost 5 bases and 1 base respectively, with 11 bases between them. In DNA form, the CDR3 reads TGTGCCAGCAGCCTCATAGGGGGGAACACTGAAGCTTTCTTT. It yields the protein CASSLIGGNTEAFF.

This chain links TRBV6-1 with TRBJ1-1; D ambiguous. V lost 1 base to trimming and J lost 8 bases, with 8 bases between them. Germline CDR1 reads MNHNS; CDR2 reads SASEGT. The CDR3 consists of 12 residues. The chain's CDR3 is CASSEGPGEAFF. In nucleotides, the CDR3 is TGTGCCAGCAGTGAAGGGCCGGGCGAAGCTTTCTTT.